This is a list of T cell receptor beta chains from one sample in a study of cytomegalovirus exposure and HLA in healthy donors. Sequencing used immunoSEQ multiplex PCR; TCRdb keeps in-frame clones, though not all of them. The table lists around 210,000 clones, around four fifths of them singletons. Sequences were obtained from PBMCs. The receptor set was obtained from a man aged 45-65 years in good health and CMV-seronegative. The CDR3 runs from the conserved cysteine through the conserved F or W.

j_gene	v_gene	len	CDR3aa
TRBJ1-5	TRBV6-6	16	CASSYGDRAAGQPQHF
TRBJ2-3	TRBV5-6	16	CASSVRWETSTDTQYF
TRBJ2-7	TRBV19	18	CASSPILNRDRGRGEQYF
TRBJ1-4	TRBV5-1	15	CASSLYSGVGEKLFF
TRBJ2-1	TRBV28	16	CASSSPGGGSYNEQFF
TRBJ2-7	TRBV27	15	CASSSEGAASYEQYF
TRBJ1-1	TRBV6-6	14	CASSRTDGNTEAFF
TRBJ2-1	TRBV30	15	CAWSVRTSGINEQFF
TRBJ2-7	TRBV7-2	15	CASSFFGTGGYEQYF
TRBJ2-7	TRBV7-6	16	CASSTLDSPSSYEQYF
TRBJ2-1	TRBV6-5	15	CASSYSSGRGNEQFF
TRBJ2-7	TRBV29-1	10	CSVEADEQYF
TRBJ1-1	TRBV11-2	13	CASSLAGGRGAFF
TRBJ1-5	TRBV19	13	CASSMNMNQPQHF
TRBJ1-2	TRBV19	14	CASSTRTSTKGYTF
TRBJ2-1	TRBV14	14	CASSQEFRGNEQFF
TRBJ1-1	TRBV6-1	13	CASRQGADTEAFF
TRBJ2-1	TRBV7-3	14	CASSGQGPRNEQFF
TRBJ2-1	TRBV15	14	CATSRDFGYNEQFF
TRBJ2-4	TRBV5-5	17	CASSFPGTGASKNIQYF
TRBJ2-1	TRBV28	15	CASSLVGGADNEQFF
TRBJ1-1	TRBV6-4	14	CASSLTSTGSVAFF
TRBJ2-5	TRBV6-6	14	CASSYSALSETQYF
TRBJ1-2	TRBV6-1	15	CASSEGGGGGYGYTF
TRBJ2-7	TRBV27	11	CASSNPAGQYF
TRBJ1-4	TRBV19	15	CASSTRQGHNEKLFF
TRBJ2-1	TRBV4-2	17	CASSQDMGGLAVNEQFF
TRBJ2-7	TRBV4-2	16	CASSQEGVVTGYEQYF
TRBJ2-3	TRBV25-1	17	CASSVEGLAGGTDTQYF
TRBJ2-7	TRBV18	14	CASSPGQGSYEQYF
TRBJ2-7	TRBV27	14	CASRPGGATYEQYF
TRBJ2-1	TRBV2	14	CARDRSSSYNEQFF
TRBJ2-5	TRBV7-6	13	CASSLVQGETQYF
TRBJ1-4	TRBV6-1	14	CASRETQGYEKLFF
TRBJ2-3	TRBV5-6	15	CASSLVLAGTDTQYF
TRBJ2-7	TRBV29-1	14	CSVEGTGGGYEQYF
TRBJ2-1	TRBV7-2	12	CASSRAGGEQFF
TRBJ2-2	TRBV15	16	CATSRDPTGGTGELFF
TRBJ1-2	TRBV4-1	13	CASSRGQGNGYTF
TRBJ1-1	TRBV28	15	CASSHRLTGDTEAFF
TRBJ2-2	TRBV13	16	CASSLLRDRGLGELFF
TRBJ2-7	TRBV4-1	15	CASSLSPGGGYEQYF
TRBJ1-2	TRBV28	14	CASSLWGLDYGYTF
TRBJ1-3	TRBV28	16	CASSLSPGQGKNTIYF
TRBJ2-3	TRBV27	20	CASSRSGTGLAGVISDTQYF
TRBJ2-7	TRBV20-1	11	CSARRSYEQYF
TRBJ1-2	TRBV28	14	CASRPQGQNYGYTF
TRBJ1-5	TRBV28	16	CASSWRLQGDLIPQHF
TRBJ2-1	TRBV9	17	CASSVVAGGTTYNEQFF
TRBJ2-7	TRBV18	15	CASSPPQRALNEQYF
TRBJ1-1	TRBV5-1	13	CASSLVSNTEAFF
TRBJ1-2	TRBV6-5	15	CASSYGQIPNYGYTF
TRBJ2-1	TRBV4-1	17	CASSQVMVGSAPDEQFF
TRBJ2-1	TRBV7-9	17	CASSPKMGLAAYNEQFF
TRBJ2-7	TRBV18	19	CASSDQTGGFDSRPYEQYF
TRBJ2-1	TRBV6-5	15	CASSYSTGTKNEQFF